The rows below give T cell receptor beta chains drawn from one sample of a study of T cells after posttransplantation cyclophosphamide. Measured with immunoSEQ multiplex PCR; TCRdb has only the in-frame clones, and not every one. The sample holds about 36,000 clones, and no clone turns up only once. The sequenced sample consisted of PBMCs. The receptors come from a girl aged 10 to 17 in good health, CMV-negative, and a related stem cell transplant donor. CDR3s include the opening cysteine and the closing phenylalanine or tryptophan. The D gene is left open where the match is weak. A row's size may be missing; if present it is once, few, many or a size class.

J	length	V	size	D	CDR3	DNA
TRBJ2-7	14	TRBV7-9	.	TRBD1	CASSVRQGPYEQYF	TGTGCCAGCAGCGTAAGACAGGGACCCTACGAGCAGTACTTC
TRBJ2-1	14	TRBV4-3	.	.	CASSQGGWGNEQFF	TGCGCCAGCAGCCAAGGCGGGTGGGGTAATGAGCAGTTCTTC
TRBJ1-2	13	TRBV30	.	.	CAWREGLLGGYTF	TGTGCCTGGAGAGAGGGTCTTCTAGGAGGCTACACCTTC
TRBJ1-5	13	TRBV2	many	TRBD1	CASRGTGNQPQHF	TGTGCCAGCAGGGGGACAGGCAATCAGCCCCAGCATTTT
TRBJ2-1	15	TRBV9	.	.	CASSVEIVSYNEQFF	TGTGCCAGCAGCGTAGAGATAGTATCATACAATGAGCAGTTCTTC
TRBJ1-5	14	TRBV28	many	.	CASSWTVDNQPQHF	TGTGCCAGCAGTTGGACAGTTGACAATCAGCCCCAGCATTTT
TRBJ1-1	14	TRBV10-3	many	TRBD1	CAISESGQGTEAFF	TGTGCCATCAGTGAGTCGGGACAGGGGACTGAAGCTTTCTTT
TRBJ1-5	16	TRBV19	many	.	CASSFRDFFASQPQHF	TGTGCCAGTAGTTTCCGGGACTTTTTTGCTTCTCAGCCCCAGCATTTT
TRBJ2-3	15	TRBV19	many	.	CASRPWRGRTDTQYF	TGTGCCAGTAGGCCGTGGCGGGGCCGCACAGATACGCAGTATTTT
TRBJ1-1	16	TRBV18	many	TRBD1	CASSPTGQGAHTEAFF	TGTGCCAGCTCACCAACGGGACAGGGGGCGCATACTGAAGCTTTCTTT
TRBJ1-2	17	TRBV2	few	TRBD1	CASDPSGRGRLVGGYTF	TGTGCCAGCGACCCCTCGGGCAGGGGGCGGTTGGTTGGTGGCTACACCTTC
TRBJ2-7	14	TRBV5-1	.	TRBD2	CASSFSGGNYEQYF	TGCGCCAGCAGCTTCTCGGGAGGTAACTACGAGCAGTACTTC
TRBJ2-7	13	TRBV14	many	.	CASSQVTRGEQYF	TGTGCCAGCAGCCAAGTGACTAGAGGCGAGCAGTACTTC
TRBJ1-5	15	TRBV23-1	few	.	CASSQYYQANQPQHF	TGCGCCAGCAGTCAATATTACCAGGCCAATCAGCCCCAGCATTTT
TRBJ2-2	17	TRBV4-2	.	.	CASSQVGLGADTGELFF	TGTGCCAGCAGCCAAGTTGGGTTGGGGGCCGACACCGGGGAGCTGTTTTTT
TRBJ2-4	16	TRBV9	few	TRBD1	CASSVGQGPAKNIQYF	TGTGCCAGCAGCGTAGGACAGGGTCCAGCCAAAAACATTCAGTACTTC